Listed here are 11 T cell receptor beta chains from one sample, sequenced in a study of shared clonotypes between healthy human individuals. Generated by immunoSEQ multiplex PCR, the TCRdb table keeps only in-frame clones and is missing some. The table has hundreds of thousands of clones, over 60% seen once. The sample comprised PBMCs. The receptor source for this set is a woman in her thirties or forties in good health. Some clones in this sample may be carry-over from other donors' samples.

The J gene is TRBJ1-5, the V gene TRBV28; D not certain. The V and J ends lost 3 bases and 4 bases respectively, with 10 bases between them. The CDR3 has 14 amino acids. Germline V gene lookup returns CDR1 MDHEN and CDR2 SYDVKM. Here the CDR3 reads CASSFGSGNQPQHF. The CDR3 DNA follows: TGTGCCAGCAGTTTTGGGTCGGGAAATCAGCCCCAGCATTTT.

This clone occurred once. J is TRBJ2-1 and V is TRBV19; 15 bases match TRBD2. CDR1 is LNHDA and CDR2 is SQIVND in the germline V gene (reference sequence). The CDR3 extends over 16 amino acids. The trim removed 6 bases at V and 9 bases at J, leaving 9 bases unmatched. The CDR3 region has the DNA TGTGCCAGTAGCTTGACGGGACTAGCGGGAGGCGGTGAGCAGTTCTTC. This translates into CASSLTGLAGGGEQFF.

This chain connects TRBV7-9 to TRBJ1-3; D unclear. The CDR3 sequence is 12 residues long. CDR1 SEHNR and CDR2 FQNEAQ come from the germline V gene (reference sequence). The germline V and J ends were trimmed by 6 bases and 4 bases, with 7 bases remaining between them. The CDR3 DNA follows: TGTGCCAGCAGACCCTCCGGAAACACCATATATTTT. As protein: CASRPSGNTIYF.

The rearrangement joins TRBV30 to TRBJ1-6; D call uncertain. The CDR3 runs to 14 residues. Germline values: CDR1 GTSNPN, CDR2 SVGIG (reference sequence). V was clipped by 3 bases and J by 2 bases, with 8 bases between them. CDR3 amino acids: CAWRGFTYNSPLHF. CDR3 DNA: TGTGCCTGGAGGGGGTTTACCTATAATTCACCCCTCCACTTT.

This clone was seen once. The DNA for the CDR3 is TGCGCCAGCAGCCACCGAACAGGACGTCATGAGGGCGAAAACTACGAGCAGTACTTC. Protein sequence: CASSHRTGRHEGENYEQYF. The rearrangement joins TRBV4-1 to TRBJ2-7, with D possibly called TRBD1 or TRBD2 (5 bases each). V dropped 3 bases and J dropped 3 bases, with 27 bases sitting between them. CDR3 length: 19 amino acids. The germline CDR1 and CDR2 sequences are MGHRA and YSYEKL.

The gene calls are TRBV7-8 and TRBJ1-4; D not resolved. CDR1 and CDR2 from the germline V gene are SGHVS and FQNEAQ. The CDR3 is 15 residues long. V was clipped by 6 bases and J by 5 bases, with 16 bases between them. Here the CDR3 DNA reads TGTGCCAGCAGACCGCCCGCAGGTGTGAATGAAAAACTGTTTTTT. This encodes CASRPPAGVNEKLFF.

This chain links TRBV11-2 with TRBJ1-1; D is possibly TRBD1 (5 bases). The length of the CDR3 is 16 residues. V lost 6 bases, J lost 0 bases, and 17 bases lay in between. CDR1 is SGHAT, CDR2 FQNNGV, per germline. CDR3: CASRPLSGSVNTEAFF. CDR3 bases: TGTGCCAGCAGACCACTCTCAGGGTCGGTGAACACTGAAGCTTTCTTT.

This rearrangement joins TRBV7-2 to TRBJ2-3, with D perhaps matching TRBD1 or TRBD2 (5 bases each). The V gene lost 2 bases and the J gene lost 0 bases, with 15 bases spanning the gap. The CDR3 sequence is 17 residues long. Looked up from germline, CDR1 is SGHTA and CDR2 is FQGNSA. CDR3 coding DNA: TGTGCCAGCAGCTTAAGGCCCCCGGGACCCAGCACAGATACGCAGTATTTT. It encodes CASSLRPPGPSTDTQYF.

V is TRBV5-5 and J is TRBJ1-2; 11 bases match TRBD1. The V gene end was trimmed by 4 bases and the J gene end by 0 bases; junction bases not matched to a gene: 2. This CDR3 has 15 amino acids. Germline V gene data show CDR1 as SGHKS and CDR2 as YYEKEE (reference sequence). The CDR3 coding sequence is TGTGCCAGCAGCCTGGGACAGGGGGCTAACTATGGCTACACCTTC. Translation gives CASSLGQGANYGYTF.

The CDR3 nucleotides read TGTGCCACTCTTCCGGCGGGAGAGACCTACGAGCAGTACTTC. It specifies CATLPAGETYEQYF. The chain is built from TRBV28 and TRBJ2-7; 7 nucleotides match TRBD2. The V segment lost 10 bases and the J segment 2 bases; nucleotides outside the gene matches: 11. Germline V lookup: CDR1 MDHEN, CDR2 SYDVKM. CDR3 length: 14 amino acids.

CDR3 loop: CASSQDRGGLDSYEQYF. The CDR3 region has the DNA TGCGCCAGCAGCCAAGATAGGGGCGGGCTCGACTCCTACGAGCAGTACTTC. The rearrangement uses TRBV4-1 and TRBJ2-7; possibly TRBD1 or TRBD2 for D (5 bases each). Looked up from germline, CDR1 is MGHRA and CDR2 is YSYEKL. The CDR3 loop spans 17 amino acids. Trimming stripped 0 bases from V and 0 bases from J, with 15 bases between.